A selection of T cell receptor beta chains follows, all from one sample in a study of blood T cells in healthy people across ages. TCRdb processed the 5' RACE reads anew with MiXCR; each CDR3 protein has one entry. The profile covers about a million distinct CDR3 sequences, with 30% to 40% appearing a single time and around 14% taken by the ten largest. Sequenced input: blood. These receptor sequences come from a man aged 18-30 years in good health. CDR3s include the opening cysteine and the closing phenylalanine or tryptophan. A D gene is named only where the DNA matches it firmly. Rows give clone size only sometimes, using once, few, many, or a class for an expanded clone.

>-|-|TRBJ2-2|TRBV12-3/TRBV12-4
TGTGCCAGCAGTCCACCCGCCCCAGGGCAGGGGAGGGCGAACACCGGGGAGCTGTTTTTT
CASSPPAPGQGRANTGELFF
>-|TRBD1|TRBJ1-1|TRBV5-1
TGCGCCAGTAGCACCGGGACAGGGGATGAAGCTTTCTTT
CASSTGTGDEAFF
>-|TRBD2|TRBJ2-5|TRBV20-1
TGCAGTGCCCGGGGGGGAAATAAAGAGACCCAGTACTTC
CSARGGNKETQYF
>-|TRBD1|TRBJ1-3|TRBV20-1
TGCAGTGCCAGTTGGGACAGTGGAAACACCATATATTTT
CSASWDSGNTIYF
>-|-|TRBJ1-1|TRBV6-2/TRBV6-3
TGTGCCAGCACCTCCGGGGGGGGACGCACTGAAGCTTTCTTT
CASTSGGGRTEAFF
>-|TRBD2|TRBJ2-5|TRBV20-1
TGCAGTGCTGACCCGGGACTAGCAGGCGAGACCCAGTACTTC
CSADPGLAGETQYF
>few|-|TRBJ2-3|TRBV29-1
TGCAGCGTTGGGGAGGGGGCCACCACAGATACGCAGTATTTT
CSVGEGATTDTQYF
>-|-|TRBJ2-5|TRBV6-2/TRBV6-3
TGTGCCAGCAGTTACGGGGCAGCTCAAGAGACCCAGTACTTC
CASSYGAAQETQYF
>-|-|TRBJ1-6|TRBV20-1
TGCAGTGCTAGAGTCCCCCTGACAGCTAGCTCCTATAATTCACCCCTCCACTTT
CSARVPLTASSYNSPLHF
>many|-|TRBJ1-4|TRBV7-9
TGTGCCAGCAGCCGGGACACTAATGAAAAACTGTTTTTT
CASSRDTNEKLFF
>few|TRBD1|TRBJ2-3|TRBV27
TGTGCCAGCAGTGGACAGGGGATCAGCACAGATACGCAGTATTTT
CASSGQGISTDTQYF
>-|-|TRBJ1-2|TRBV6-5
TGTGCCAGCAGTTACGCGGGACTTAACTATGGCTACACCTTC
CASSYAGLNYGYTF
>-|TRBD2|TRBJ2-3|TRBV5-1
TGCGCCAGCAGCCCGGGGGGACTAGCCCAAGATGCGCAGTATTTT
CASSPGGLAQDAQYF
>few|-|TRBJ2-1|TRBV12-3/TRBV12-4
TGTGCCAGCAGTTTAGGCCGGGGGCTCCAAAACACCTACAATGAGCAGTTCTTC
CASSLGRGLQNTYNEQFF
>-|-|TRBJ2-7|TRBV5-6
TGTGCCAGCAGCTCCCTCGGAGAGGGCCTCTACGAGCAGTACTTC
CASSSLGEGLYEQYF
>-|-|TRBJ2-7|TRBV29-1
TGCAGCGTTGCCCCGGGGCCGGGCTACGAGCAGTACTTC
CSVAPGPGYEQYF
>-|-|TRBJ2-5|TRBV3-1
TGTGCCAGCAGCCAAGATACGGCCAATCGAGAGACCCAGTACTTC
CASSQDTANRETQYF
>few|-|TRBJ1-1|TRBV3-1
TGTGCCAGCAGCCTGACCACAATGGGCGCGCGTGAAGCTTTCTTT
CASSLTTMGAREAFF
>-|-|TRBJ2-4|TRBV4-3
TGCGCCAGCAGCCAAGAGCCCCGCCTAGCCAAAAACATTCAGTACTTC
CASSQEPRLAKNIQYF
>-|TRBD2|TRBJ2-7|TRBV30
TGTGCCTGGAGTGTCTCTGCGGGGGGCCCCTACGAGCAGTACTTC
CAWSVSAGGPYEQYF
>once|-|TRBJ2-2|TRBV4-3
TGCGCCAGCAGCCAACATAGGGGGGGGAACACCGGGGAGCTGTTTTTT
CASSQHRGGNTGELFF
>-|TRBD2|TRBJ2-5|TRBV3-1
TGTGCCAGCAGTCTCACAAGATATGGGACTAGCGGGGACCAACGAGAGACCCAGTACTTC
CASSLTRYGTSGDQRETQYF
>-|-|TRBJ1-1|TRBV7-2
TGTGCCAGCAACCTTCCAGTGGGAGACGAAGCTTTCTTT
CASNLPVGDEAFF
>-|-|TRBJ1-4|TRBV19
TGTGCCAGTAGTATACGGGCAACTAATGAAAAACTGTTTTTT
CASSIRATNEKLFF
>-|-|TRBJ2-3|TRBV14
TGTGCCAGCAGCCAAGATTTCGTTGGAGATACGCAGTATTTT
CASSQDFVGDTQYF
>few|-|TRBJ1-1|TRBV7-9
TGTGCCAGCAGCTTAGTGGCCAATGAAGCTTTCTTT
CASSLVANEAFF
>few|-|TRBJ1-2|TRBV10-3
TGTGCCATCAGTCCCGGCGGGGCAGGACGAGACTATGGCTACACCTTC
CAISPGGAGRDYGYTF
>-|-|TRBJ2-1|TRBV23-1
TGCGCCAGCAACCTGACAGAGCGTACTTCCTACAATGAGCAGTTCTTC
CASNLTERTSYNEQFF
>-|TRBD1|TRBJ2-7|TRBV12-3/TRBV12-4
TGTGCCAGCAGTTTAAGGACAGGGGTTAGAAATGAGCAGTACTTC
CASSLRTGVRNEQYF
>-|-|TRBJ1-5|TRBV5-1
TGCGCCAGCAGCTTGAGTATCGGGTCCGATCAGCCCCAGCATTTT
CASSLSIGSDQPQHF
>-|TRBD2|TRBJ2-1|TRBV20-1
TGCAGTGCTAGTGTCGGGGGGGGCGGTTACAATGAGCAGTTCTTC
CSASVGGGGYNEQFF
>-|-|TRBJ1-1|TRBV29-1
TGCAGCGTTGCGAACACTGAAGCTTTCTTT
CSVANTEAFF
>many|-|TRBJ2-7|TRBV6-2/TRBV6-3
TGTGCCAGCAGTCGACGGGACGGAGGCTACGAGCAGTACTTC
CASSRRDGGYEQYF
>-|TRBD1|TRBJ1-2|TRBV20-1
TGCAGTGCTAGCGGGACAGCCTATGGCTACACCTTC
CSASGTAYGYTF
>-|-|TRBJ2-2|TRBV4-2
TGTGTCAGCAGCCAAGAGAATGCGGGGACACCCGGGGAGCTGTTTTTT
CVSSQENAGTPGELFF
>few|-|TRBJ2-3|TRBV12-3/TRBV12-4
TGTGCCAGCAATCCTGGGAGGTCAGATACGCAGTATTTT
CASNPGRSDTQYF
>-|-|TRBJ2-7|TRBV4-1
TGCGCCAGCAGCCAGGCTGCAACCTCGGGGCACGACCAGTACTTC
CASSQAATSGHDQYF
>few|TRBD1|TRBJ1-2|TRBV7-9
TGTGCCAGCAGCACTCGGACAGGGCCCAACTATGGCTACACCTTC
CASSTRTGPNYGYTF
>-|-|TRBJ1-2|TRBV21-1
TGTGCCAGCAGCAAAAACAGGGAACTTGGCTATGGCTACACCTTC
CASSKNRELGYGYTF
>-|-|TRBJ1-4|TRBV3-1
TGTGCCAGCAGCCCCGGGGCAATCGATGAAAAACTGTTTTTT
CASSPGAIDEKLFF
>-|TRBD2|TRBJ2-3|TRBV27
TGTGCCAGCAGAAATCAAAGCGGGGGGGCTTTATATACGCAGTATTTT
CASRNQSGGALYTQYF
>few|TRBD1|TRBJ2-5|TRBV27
TGTGCCAGCAGAATACCGGGACAGGCTAATGAGCAGTACTTC
CASRIPGQANEQYF
>few|-|TRBJ2-3|TRBV20-1
TGCAGTGCTAGAGATCCTGGGGCAGCCACAGATACGCAGTATTTT
CSARDPGAATDTQYF
>few|-|TRBJ1-2|TRBV21-1
TGTGCCAGCAGCAAAGAAAGGAGAGGGGGCTACACCTTC
CASSKERRGGYTF
>few|-|TRBJ2-3|TRBV10-2
TGCGCCACCTCCAGGGACATGGGCACAGATACGCAGTATTTT
CATSRDMGTDTQYF
>-|-|TRBJ2-5|TRBV30
TGTGCCTGGAGTGTGCGGACCCAGTACTTC
CAWSVRTQYF
>few|-|TRBJ2-2|TRBV29-1
TGCAGCGTTCCAGAGAACACCGGGGAGCTGTTTTTT
CSVPENTGELFF
>-|-|TRBJ1-2|TRBV7-9
TGTGCCAGCAGCTTAGAGTTGGCTAACTATGACTACACCTTC
CASSLELANYDYTF
>many|-|TRBJ2-2|TRBV5-1
TGTGCCAGCAGCTTGGACAGAAACACCGGGGAGCTGTTTTTT
CASSLDRNTGELFF
>few|TRBD1|TRBJ1-1|TRBV12-3/TRBV12-4
TGTGCCAGCAGTTTAGTTGGGACAGGGGACACTGAAGCTTTCTTT
CASSLVGTGDTEAFF